A selection of T cell receptor beta chains follows, all from one sample in a study of vaccination effects on CD4 cells after COVID-19. Method: immunoSEQ multiplex PCR; TCRdb's copy keeps in-frame clones and lacks some. The sample has tens of thousands of clones, roughly 70% seen once. No antigens are known for them. The sample in question was CD4+ T cells from PBMCs cultured with SARS-CoV-2 spike peptides, obtained before COVID-19 vaccination. The receptors here all came from a human donor who received a COVID-19 vaccine. The CDR3 runs from the conserved cysteine through the conserved F or W. The D gene is left open where the match is weak. Clone size is given for some rows only: seen once, a few or many times, or a class if the clone is expanded.

TGTGCCAGTTGGGGGCAGGGAGAGGCCTATGGCTACACCTTC CASWGQGEAYGYTF NA TRBJ1-2 TRBV3-1/TRBV3-2 few
TGTGCCAGCAGTGGACCGTTTGAAGCTTTCTTT CASSGPFEAFF NA TRBJ1-1 TRBV2 NA
TGCGCCAGCAGTGCCCGACTGGACTACGAGCAGTACTTC CASSARLDYEQYF NA TRBJ2-7 TRBV10-1 NA
TGTGCCAGCTCACCAACCCCCCAAGACGGAGGCTACACCTTC CASSPTPQDGGYTF NA TRBJ1-2 TRBV18 NA
TGCGCCAGCAGTGAGCCGACAGGGCTATACAATCAGCCCCAGCATTTT CASSEPTGLYNQPQHF TRBD1 TRBJ1-5 TRBV10-2 NA
TGCAGCGTTAGGGCAGGGGGCAAAAACACCGGGGAGCTGTTTTTT CSVRAGGKNTGELFF TRBD1 TRBJ2-2 TRBV29-1 NA
TGTGCCAGTAGTCCGACGAACAGGGACGAGCAGTACTTC CASSPTNRDEQYF NA TRBJ2-7 TRBV19 NA
TGTGCCAGCAGCCAAACAGGCAGGGAAAAAGCGAAGAGGTACTTC CASSQTGREKAKRYF NA TRBJ2-7 TRBV3-1/TRBV3-2 NA
TGCGCCAGCAGGGAGCAGGGGATCACTAATGAAAAACTGTTTTTT CASREQGITNEKLFF NA TRBJ1-4 TRBV5-1 NA
TGTGCCAGCAGAAACGCGCCGCGCGGCTACACCTTC CASRNAPRGYTF NA TRBJ1-2 TRBV28 once
TGTGCCAGCAGTCTTAGGACTAGCGGGGGGGCGATCCCCCCCTACGAGCAGTACTTC CASSLRTSGGAIPPYEQYF TRBD2 TRBJ2-7 TRBV5-6 NA
TGTGCCAGCAGTGCTCGACGGGGATCTAACTATGGCTACACCTTC CASSARRGSNYGYTF NA TRBJ1-2 TRBV6-6 NA
TGTGCCAGCAGTGAACTAGCGGGAGCATACAATGAGCAGTTCTTC CASSELAGAYNEQFF TRBD2 TRBJ2-1 TRBV6-4 NA
TGCGCCAGCACCACTAGCGGGGGGGGACACCATTTAGCCAAAAACATTCAGTACTTC CASTTSGGGHHLAKNIQYF TRBD2 TRBJ2-4 TRBV10-2 NA
TGTGCCTGGGGGAGTGGGAACACCATATATTTT CAWGSGNTIYF NA TRBJ1-3 TRBV30 few
TGTGCCAGCAGTTTCCAAGGATCCTATGGCTACACCTTC CASSFQGSYGYTF NA TRBJ1-2 TRBV28 once
TGTGCCAGCACCCCTAACCGGGGCTACACCTTC CASTPNRGYTF NA TRBJ1-2 TRBV7-9 NA
TGTGCCAGCAGCGAGAAATCGACAGAGAACACTGAAGCTTTCTTT CASSEKSTENTEAFF NA TRBJ1-1 TRBV3-1/TRBV3-2 NA
TGTGCCATCAGTACTAGCGGGAGTGAAGGCGAGCAGTACTTC CAISTSGSEGEQYF TRBD2 TRBJ2-7 TRBV10-3 NA
TGTGCCAGCAGCGGGCTAGCGGGCCCACACGATACGCAGTATTTT CASSGLAGPHDTQYF TRBD2 TRBJ2-3 TRBV9 NA
TGTGCCAGCAGATCCGGGACTAGCGGGGCTGATACGCAGTATTTT CASRSGTSGADTQYF TRBD2 TRBJ2-3 TRBV6-5 few
TGTGCCACCGCACCACAGGGTGCAAGTACTGAAGCTTTCTTT CATAPQGASTEAFF NA TRBJ1-1 TRBV10-3 NA
TGTGCCAGCAGTTTACTCGCGAGAAACACCATATATTTT CASSLLARNTIYF NA TRBJ1-3 TRBV12-3/TRBV12-4 once
TGTGCCAGCAGTACCGGGGGCAAAAACACTGAAGCTTTCTTT CASSTGGKNTEAFF NA TRBJ1-1 TRBV6-5 NA
TGTGCCAGAAGCCAGGACAGGTTGGGGCATTCACCCCTCCACTTT CARSQDRLGHSPLHF TRBD1 TRBJ1-6 TRBV5-3 NA
TGTGCCAGCAGCCCAGGAGGCTTTAGCTCCTACAATGAGCAGTTCTTC CASSPGGFSSYNEQFF NA TRBJ2-1 TRBV5-4 once
TGTGCCAGCAGCCCGTGGGGCTCCTACGAGCAGTACTTC CASSPWGSYEQYF NA TRBJ2-7 TRBV7-6 NA
TGTGCCACCAGTGACCCCCGACAGGGGAAAAACTATGGCTACACCTTC CATSDPRQGKNYGYTF TRBD1 TRBJ1-2 TRBV24-1 NA
TGTGCCTGGAGTGATTTAGCTCCCTACGAGCAGTACTTC CAWSDLAPYEQYF NA TRBJ2-7 TRBV30 few
TGTGCCACCGGGCTCTCTGGAAACACCATATATTTT CATGLSGNTIYF NA TRBJ1-3 TRBV12-3/TRBV12-4 NA
TGTGCCAGCAGCTTCGGACAGCTTTATAATTCACCCCTCCACTTT CASSFGQLYNSPLHF NA TRBJ1-6 TRBV7-2 NA
TGTGCCAGCAGTGAGGATCACGGCTACGAGCAGTACTTC CASSEDHGYEQYF NA TRBJ2-7 TRBV2 medium-sized
TGTGCCAGTAGGTTGGGGGGGATGAACACTGAAGCTTTCTTT CASRLGGMNTEAFF NA TRBJ1-1 TRBV19 few
TGTGCTAGTGGTTTGGGACTAGCGGTCTACAATGAGCAGTTCTTC CASGLGLAVYNEQFF TRBD2 TRBJ2-1 TRBV12-5 NA
TGTGCCAGTAGTACCGGGACAGTGTATAGCAATCAGCCCCAGCATTTT CASSTGTVYSNQPQHF TRBD1 TRBJ1-5 TRBV19 NA
TGTGCCAGCAGCTCCCAGACTAGCGGGAGGGCGGAGCAGTTCTTC CASSSQTSGRAEQFF TRBD2 TRBJ2-1 TRBV7-9 NA
TGTGCCACCAGTGACAGTTCAACAGGGGCCAATCAGCCCCAGCATTTT CATSDSSTGANQPQHF TRBD1 TRBJ1-5 TRBV24-1 once
TGTGCCAGCAGCTTAGGTGGTCTAGCGGGAGGCTACGAGCAGTACTTC CASSLGGLAGGYEQYF TRBD2 TRBJ2-7 TRBV7-8 NA
TGCGCCAGCAGCCTAATCCAGACAGATGAAGCTTTCTTT CASSLIQTDEAFF NA TRBJ1-1 TRBV5-1 NA
TGTGCCAGCAGTTTAGAGTCGGGTGAAAAACTGTTTTTT CASSLESGEKLFF NA TRBJ1-4 TRBV12-3/TRBV12-4 NA
TGTGCCAGCAGCTTAAGTATCTCTGGAAACACCATATATTTT CASSLSISGNTIYF NA TRBJ1-3 TRBV7-9 NA
TGTGCCAGCAGCTTTCCCCCGGCAGGGGGGAACACTGAAGCTTTCTTT CASSFPPAGGNTEAFF TRBD1 TRBJ1-1 TRBV7-8 NA
TGCAGCGTGAACCCCCAGGGGGAAACTGAAGCTTTCTTT CSVNPQGETEAFF TRBD1 TRBJ1-1 TRBV29-1 NA
TGTGCCAGCAGCCAAGACCAGGGGTCTGGACAGCCCCAGCATTTT CASSQDQGSGQPQHF NA TRBJ1-5 TRBV4-2 once
TGTGCCAGCAGCTTCCAACCGGGACTTTCCTACAATGAGCAGTTCTTC CASSFQPGLSYNEQFF NA TRBJ2-1 TRBV11-2 NA
TGTGCCAGCAAACAGGTCTCTGGAAACACCATATATTTT CASKQVSGNTIYF NA TRBJ1-3 TRBV27 NA
TGTGCCAGCAGCGCTGTGACAGTATCGAATCAGCCCCAGCATTTT CASSAVTVSNQPQHF NA TRBJ1-5 TRBV2 NA
TGTGCCATCAGTGAGCCGCTCCGGGACAGGGGTTCCTACGAGCAGTACTTC CAISEPLRDRGSYEQYF TRBD1 TRBJ2-7 TRBV10-3 NA